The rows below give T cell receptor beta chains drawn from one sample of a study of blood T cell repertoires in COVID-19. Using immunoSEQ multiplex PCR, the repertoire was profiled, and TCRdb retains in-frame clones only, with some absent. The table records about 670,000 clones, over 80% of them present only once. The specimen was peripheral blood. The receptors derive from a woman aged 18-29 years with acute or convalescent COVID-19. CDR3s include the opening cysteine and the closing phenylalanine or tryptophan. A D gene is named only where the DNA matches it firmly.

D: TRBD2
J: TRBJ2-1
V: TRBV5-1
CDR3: CASSLGLAGGSDEQFF

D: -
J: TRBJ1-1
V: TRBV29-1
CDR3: CSVLAGGTEAFF

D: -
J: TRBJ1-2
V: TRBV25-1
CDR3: CASSPGNFLPYGYTF

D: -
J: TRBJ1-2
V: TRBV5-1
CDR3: CASSFGDNNYGYTF

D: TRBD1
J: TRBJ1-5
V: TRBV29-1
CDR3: CSVAWTGDSNQPQHF

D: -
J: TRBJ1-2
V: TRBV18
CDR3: CASSPSPRPEAVGTF

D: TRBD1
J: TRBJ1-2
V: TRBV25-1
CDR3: CASSGPGQRYGYTF

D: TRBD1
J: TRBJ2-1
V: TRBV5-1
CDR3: CASSLGQGPYNEQFF

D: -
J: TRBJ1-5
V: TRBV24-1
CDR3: CATSDPGMSQHF

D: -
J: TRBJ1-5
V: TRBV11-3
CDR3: CASSLRGQKQPQHF

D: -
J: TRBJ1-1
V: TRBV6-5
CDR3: CASSYSISVGRTEAFF

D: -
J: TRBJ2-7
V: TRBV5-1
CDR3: CASSLARGYEQYF

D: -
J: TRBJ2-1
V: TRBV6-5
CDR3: CASSYFQGGEQFF

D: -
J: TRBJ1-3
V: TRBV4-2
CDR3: CASSQGGGEAYF

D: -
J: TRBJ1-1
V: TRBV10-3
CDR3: CAISDFRDNEAFF

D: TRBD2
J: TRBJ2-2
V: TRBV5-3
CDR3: CARSPMTSGGTRTGELFF

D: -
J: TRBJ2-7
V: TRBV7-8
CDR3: CASTTRDKRYEQYF

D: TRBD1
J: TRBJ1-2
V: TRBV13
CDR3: CASSLDRVADGYTF

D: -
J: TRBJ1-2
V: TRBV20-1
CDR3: CSGQLRGGYTF

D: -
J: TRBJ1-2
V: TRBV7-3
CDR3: CASSLKAGPDYGYTF

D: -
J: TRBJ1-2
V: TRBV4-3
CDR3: CASSQNVGGDGYTF

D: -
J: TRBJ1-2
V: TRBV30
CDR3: CAWSDGGTYGYTF

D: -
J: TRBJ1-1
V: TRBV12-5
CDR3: CASGLRGNTEAFF

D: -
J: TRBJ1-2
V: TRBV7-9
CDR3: CASSSIGAGNGYTF

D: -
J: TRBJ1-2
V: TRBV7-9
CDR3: CASSSPGPRGGYTF

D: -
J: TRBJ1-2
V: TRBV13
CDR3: CASSLETTGFDYGYTF

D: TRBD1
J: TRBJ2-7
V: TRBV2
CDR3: CASSSGQVYEQYF